The 5 T cell receptor beta chains presented below share a single source sample, sequenced in a study of shared clonotypes between healthy human individuals. Clones were read by immunoSEQ multiplex PCR, and TCRdb kept only the in-frame ones, dropping some. The sample includes millions of clones, just over 90% of them seen just once. The sequenced sample consisted of naive CD4+ T cells from PBMCs. Subset: CD45RA+ positively selected. The receptor source for this set is a man younger than 35 in good health. Some clones in this sample may be carry-over from other donors' samples.

The chain recombines TRBV6-5 with TRBJ2-1; the match to TRBD1 covers 10 bases. From germline, CDR1 is MNHEY and CDR2 SVGAGI. V lost 8 bases to trimming and J lost 4 bases; unmatched junction nucleotides: 8. This CDR3 spans 15 amino acids. The CDR3 protein is CASAFRGQGYNEQFF. In nucleotides, the CDR3 is TGTGCCAGCGCCTTTAGGGGACAGGGGTACAATGAGCAGTTCTTC.

The rearrangement joins TRBV5-6 to TRBJ2-7; 10 bases map to TRBD2. V gave up 4 bases and J gave up 2 bases; unmatched junction bases: 6. The CDR3 is made up of 15 amino acids. Germline V CDR1 and CDR2: SGHDT, YYEEEE. CDR3 loop: CASSLRTSGAYEQYF. The CDR3 DNA sequence: TGTGCCAGCAGCCTCCGGACTAGCGGCGCCTACGAGCAGTACTTC.

V and J are TRBV25-1 and TRBJ2-7; D perhaps matches TRBD1 (6 bases). V lost 5 bases and J lost 6, with 20 bases in between. The CDR3 extends over 15 amino acids. CDR1 MGHDK and CDR2 SYGVNS come from the germline V gene. The CDR3 is CASSSSTVRGGEQYF. CDR3 sequence (DNA): TGTGCCAGCAGTTCCTCCACCGTCAGGGGCGGCGAGCAGTACTTC.

The gene calls are TRBV7-8 and TRBJ1-2; no definite D call. The germline CDR1 and CDR2 sequences are SGHVS and FQNEAQ. The V end was cut by 3 bases, the J end by 2 bases, with 7 bases between. The CDR3 contains 13 residues. This chain's CDR3 is CASSFDINYGYTF. DNA of the CDR3: TGTGCCAGCAGCTTTGACATAAACTATGGCTACACCTTC.

This clone was detected once. The CDR3 loop is CASSVETGRVPSYNEQFF. The CDR3, as DNA: TGTGCCAGCAGCGTAGAAACAGGAAGAGTCCCCTCCTACAATGAGCAGTTCTTC. The chain combines TRBV9 with TRBJ2-1; D possibly corresponds to TRBD1 (5 bases). Germline values: CDR1 SGDLS, CDR2 YYNGEE. CDR3 length equals 18 residues. Trimming took off 0 bases at V and 0 bases at J, with 16 bases between the two ends.